This T cell receptor (beta chain) appears in the sequencing data of a study of blood T cell repertoires in COVID-19. The assay was immunoSEQ multiplex PCR, and TCRdb's table has in-frame clones only and misses some. Of about 260,000 clones in the sample, about 80% were seen once. The receptor was isolated from a man aged 25-45 years with acute COVID-19. Material: PBMCs or T cells enriched from blood (not recorded which).

CDR3 in amino acids: CATSEDGRPPQHF. In DNA form, the CDR3 reads TGTGCCACCAGTGAAGATGGGCGACCGCCCCAGCATTTT. The V and J genes are TRBV24-1 and TRBJ1-5; no clear D. The V and J ends lost 4 bases and 9 bases respectively, with 12 bases between them. The CDR3 spans 13 residues. Germline CDR1 and CDR2: KGHDR and SFDVKD.